This T cell receptor beta chain was captured in a study of CXCR3-negative and CXCR3-positive naive CD8 T cells. With regard to this clonotype: The antigen is not known.

Study-wide results and limits: Against CXCR3-negative naive cells, CXCR3-positive naive cells showed more hydrophobic TRB CDR3s.

5' RACE with UMI labels generated the TRB cDNA libraries. With the 5' RACE reads reprocessed, TCRdb shows one record per CDR3 protein and no DNA. Here the sample table reports over 100,000 distinct CDR3 sequences. CDR1 and CDR2 from the germline V gene are LGHNA and YNFKEQ. There are 15 residues in the CDR3. Sequencing was carried out using naive CXCR3+ CD8+ T cells from blood. Subset defined: CD45RO-CCR7+CD27+CD95- naive CD8+ T cells expressing CXCR3 (TNR3+). The chain links TRBV4-2 to TRBJ1-1; TCRdb's D call, TRBD1, is unchecked because there is no DNA. The origin of this receptor is a human donor in good health. Some clones in this sample may be carry-over from other donors' samples. This chain's CDR3 is CASSHIQALNTEAFF.